Listed below are T cell receptor beta chains from one sample, sequenced in a study of cytomegalovirus exposure and HLA in healthy donors. Data came from immunoSEQ multiplex PCR; TCRdb stores just in-frame clones and leaves some out. This sample has 110,000 or so clones; about 80% occur once, and the top ten carry around 12%. Sequenced: PBMCs. These receptors were collected from a woman between 40 and 55 years old in good health and CMV-seropositive. CDR3s include the opening cysteine and the closing phenylalanine or tryptophan. A D gene is named only where the DNA matches it firmly. Clone size appears in some rows only: once, few, many, or a class for an expanded clone.

TGCGCCAGCAGCTCCGGGACTAGCAAAGAGACCCAGTACTTC	CASSSGTSKETQYF	NA	TRBD2	TRBV5-1	TRBJ2-5
TGTGCCTGGAGTGGACAATATAATCAGCCCCAGCATTTT	CAWSGQYNQPQHF	NA	NA	TRBV30	TRBJ1-5
TGTGCCAGCAGCCCCCGGACAGGGATGACCGCTTATGGCTACACCTTC	CASSPRTGMTAYGYTF	NA	TRBD1	TRBV7-9	TRBJ1-2
TGTGCCTGGAGTGCCGGACAGGGGCAAATCTATGGCTACACCTTC	CAWSAGQGQIYGYTF	NA	TRBD1	TRBV30	TRBJ1-2
TGTGCCAGCAGCACCAGGGATGACGACACTGAAGCTTTCTTT	CASSTRDDDTEAFF	NA	NA	TRBV9	TRBJ1-1
TGTGCCAGCAGCGCGACAGGGTCCGCAACTAATGAAAAACTGTTTTTT	CASSATGSATNEKLFF	once	TRBD1	TRBV9	TRBJ1-4
TGCGCCAGCAGCAGACTAGTGGCTGAGGAGCTGTTTTTT	CASSRLVAEELFF	NA	NA	TRBV5-1	TRBJ2-2
TGTGCCAGCTCACGAACTGGGACTAGCGGGGGGGCGGTCTACGAGCAGTACTTC	CASSRTGTSGGAVYEQYF	NA	TRBD2	TRBV18	TRBJ2-7
TGTGCCAGCTCACCGGTTTCCGGGGTTAACTACGAGCAGTACTTC	CASSPVSGVNYEQYF	NA	NA	TRBV18	TRBJ2-7
TGTGCAAGTCGCTTTGACGGGAGCTATGGCTACACCTTC	CASRFDGSYGYTF	once	NA	TRBV12-2	TRBJ1-2
TGTGCCAGCAGCCAACAGGGGTATGGCTACACCTTC	CASSQQGYGYTF	few	TRBD1	TRBV6-5	TRBJ1-2
TGTGCCAGCGGTGGATACAGGGGTGAAGGTTACGAGCAGTACTTC	CASGGYRGEGYEQYF	NA	NA	TRBV21-1	TRBJ2-7
TGTGCTAGTAGCCTTGGTGCAGGCCAGAATCAGCCCCAGCATTTT	CASSLGAGQNQPQHF	NA	NA	TRBV12-5	TRBJ1-5
TGTGCCAGCAGTGAAGACAGGGCCCAATTCAGGGGTGAAAAACTGTTTTTT	CASSEDRAQFRGEKLFF	NA	NA	TRBV6-1	TRBJ1-4
TGTGCCAGCAGCCCGGGATATGCGGGAGAGACCCAGTACTTC	CASSPGYAGETQYF	NA	NA	TRBV7-2	TRBJ2-5
TGTGCCAGCAGCCTAGGGACAGGCACTTGGGATGGCTACACCTTC	CASSLGTGTWDGYTF	NA	TRBD1	TRBV5-4	TRBJ1-2
TGTGCCAGCCTGAGGGGACGCGACAGGGGGTTTAAATCACCCCTCCACTTT	CASLRGRDRGFKSPLHF	NA	TRBD1	TRBV19	TRBJ1-6
TGTGCCAGCAGCCTAAAAGGACAGGGAAAGGAGGGCTACACCTTC	CASSLKGQGKEGYTF	NA	TRBD1	TRBV4-2	TRBJ1-2
TGTGCCAGCAGTGAAGGGACAGTTTCGGGTCCGGCTGGCTACACCTTC	CASSEGTVSGPAGYTF	NA	NA	TRBV6-1	TRBJ1-2
TGTGCCAGCAGCTTAGTACTGGGAAACACCATATATTTT	CASSLVLGNTIYF	few	NA	TRBV11-2	TRBJ1-3
TGTGCCAGCAGCCCCGGGACTCTTCGTTACGAGCAGTACTTC	CASSPGTLRYEQYF	NA	NA	TRBV6-5	TRBJ2-7
TGTGCCAGCAGTGTCACAGGGTTGGCCCTCCACTTT	CASSVTGLALHF	NA	NA	TRBV2	TRBJ1-6
TGTGCCAGCAGCTTAGACAGGCTAAACTATGGCTACACCTTC	CASSLDRLNYGYTF	NA	NA	TRBV7-2	TRBJ1-2
TGTGCCAGCAGTTACTCGAGTGGGCTGAATCAGCCCCAGCATTTT	CASSYSSGLNQPQHF	NA	NA	TRBV6-5	TRBJ1-5
TGTGCCAGCAGCTTATCCCTCCTGCAGGCCGTCACCTTC	CASSLSLLQAVTF	once	NA	TRBV7-2	TRBJ1-2
TGTGCCAGTAGTCCGTCGGGGTATCGGGAAAAACTGTTTTTT	CASSPSGYREKLFF	NA	NA	TRBV19	TRBJ1-4
NA	CASRSASVGQGASEQYF	NA	NA	TRBV12-2	TRBJ2-7
TGCAGCGTTTTCCAGGGCCTGGGGGGCTACACCTTC	CSVFQGLGGYTF	NA	NA	TRBV29-1	TRBJ1-2